This passage covers 20 T cell receptor beta chains from one sample sequenced in a study of blood T cell repertoires in COVID-19. Generated by immunoSEQ multiplex PCR, the TCRdb table keeps only in-frame clones and is missing some. The repertoire holds 140,000 to 150,000 clones, with about 85% as singletons. The specimen was peripheral blood. The receptors were sampled from a human donor with COVID-19, enrolled during active disease. The donor label of this sample is uncertain.

This clone was counted between two and nine times. V gene TRBV15 combines with J gene TRBJ2-1; 10 nucleotides match TRBD1. The germline gives CDR1 LNHNV, CDR2 YYDKDF (reference sequence). CDR3 size: 14 residues. J gave up 7 bases and V 4 bases, and 4 bases lay outside the gene matches. The chain's CDR3 is CATSTGTGDNEQFF. CDR3 DNA: TGTGCCACCAGCACCGGGACAGGGGATAATGAGCAGTTCTTC.

The chain links TRBV7-3 to TRBJ2-1, with D maybe TRBD1 (7 bases). Germline-derived CDR1 and CDR2 are SGHTA and FQGTGA. The CDR3 covers 17 residues. Between the trimmed V and J ends, which lost 5 bases and 2 bases, there was a span of 19 bases. The CDR3 sequence: CASSPDREEGTYNEQFF. DNA for the CDR3: TGTGCCAGCAGCCCTGACAGGGAGGAAGGGACCTACAATGAGCAGTTCTTC.

In the case of this clone: An end of the junction differs from the germline gene, which may be a read error. The chain is built from TRBV6-5 and TRBJ2-5; D not certain. Germline lookup yields CDR1 MNHEY and CDR2 SVGAGI. CDR3 size: 13 residues. CDR3 in amino acids: CASSDSGSETQYF. DNA of the CDR3: TGTGCCAGCAGTGACTCTGGCTCAGAGACCCAGTACTTC.

This sequence joins TRBV20-1 and TRBJ1-1; D unresolved. The CDR3 consists of 11 residues. In germline, CDR1 is DFQATT, CDR2 SNEGSKA (reference sequence). V was shortened by 6 bases and J by 5 bases, with 10 bases between the two germline ends. CDR3 loop: CSAPRATEAFF. DNA of the CDR3: TGCAGTGCGCCTCGCGCGACTGAAGCTTTCTTT.

The CDR3 region is CAIKPGQGMSGELFF. DNA for the CDR3: TGTGCCATTAAACCGGGACAGGGGATGTCCGGGGAGCTGTTTTTT. This rearrangement joins TRBV19 to TRBJ2-2; 10 bases match TRBD1. CDR1 is LNHDA and CDR2 is SQIVND in the germline V gene (reference sequence). This CDR3 region has 15 residues. V was pared by 10 bases and J by 6 bases, with 11 bases of the junction left unmatched. Based on the CDR3 plus reference TRBV19 and TRBJ2-2, the full variable domain is DGGITQSPKYLFRKEGQNVTLSCEQNLNHDAMYWYRQDPGQGLRLIYYSQIVNDFQKGDIAEGYSVSREKKESFPLTVTSAQKNPTAFYLCAIKPGQGMSGELFFGEGSRLTVL.

This clone was counted once. The V gene is TRBV5-1, the J gene TRBJ1-2; D gene ambiguous. The CDR3 consists of 14 residues. Germline CDR1 reads SGHRS; CDR2 reads YFSETQ. Trimming removed 2 bases at V and 2 bases at J, with 10 bases between. CDR3 DNA sequence: TGCGCCAGCAGCTTAACCGGGTCCAACTATGGCTACACCTTC. This gives the protein CASSLTGSNYGYTF.

The chain uses TRBV18 and TRBJ1-2; TRBD1 matches 9 bases. CDR3 length equals 19 residues. The germline gives CDR1 KGHSH, CDR2 LQKENI. V shed 3 bases, J shed 3 bases, and the junction held 17 bases outside the gene matches. DNA of the CDR3: TGTGCCAGCTCACCTTTCCTCCGGGACAGGGCGGTGTTGGACTATGGCTACACCTTC. Protein sequence: CASSPFLRDRAVLDYGYTF.

J is TRBJ2-5 and V is TRBV25-1, with D possibly matching TRBD1 (5 bases). The germline V gene encodes CDR1 MGHDK and CDR2 SYGVNS. Trimming removed 2 bases at V and 3 bases at J, with 16 bases between. This CDR3 has 16 amino acids. CDR3 residues: CASSERLQGKKETQYF. Here the CDR3 DNA reads TGTGCCAGCAGTGAAAGGTTGCAGGGAAAGAAAGAGACCCAGTACTTC.

This chain connects TRBV5-1 to TRBJ2-3; D is ambiguous. Trimming took 0 bases from V and 2 from J, leaving 4 bases between them. Germline CDR1 SGHRS, CDR2 YFSETQ. The CDR3 is made up of 13 amino acids. CDR3 in amino acids: CASSLDNTDTQYF. The CDR3 DNA reads TGCGCCAGCAGCTTGGATAACACAGATACGCAGTATTTT.

The chain recombines TRBV2 with TRBJ2-7, with D possibly TRBD2 on 6 matching bases. Trimming removed 7 bases from V and 3 bases from J, with 16 bases in between. CDR1 is SNHLY and CDR2 is FYNNEI in the germline V gene. The CDR3 has 14 amino acids. The CDR3 region has the DNA TGTGCCAGCACCCGCGGGGCTGGGGACTACGAGCAGTACTTC. Protein: CASTRGAGDYEQYF.

The chain recombines TRBV6-5 with TRBJ2-2, with D possibly matching TRBD2 (5 bases). The CDR3 has 13 residues. Germline CDR1 reads MNHEY; CDR2 reads SVGAGI. The V and J ends lost 1 base and 7 bases respectively, with 7 bases between them. The CDR3 bases are TGTGCCAGCAGTTACTTACTAGGCGGGGAGCTGTTTTTT. Residues: CASSYLLGGELFF.

The chain is built from TRBV6-5 and TRBJ1-6; 8 nucleotides line up with TRBD1. This CDR3 comprises 15 residues. Per the germline V gene, CDR1 is MNHEY and CDR2 is SVGAGI. The V gene end was trimmed by 2 bases and the J gene end by 10 bases; junction bases not matched to a gene: 7. The CDR3 here is CASSYAGTGGSPLHF. CDR3 sequence (DNA): TGTGCCAGCAGTTACGCCGGGACAGGTGGATCACCCCTCCACTTT.

The chain combines TRBV3-1 (or the pseudogene TRBV3-2) with TRBJ2-5; D gene uncertain. The V end was cut by 2 bases, the J end by 2 bases, with 9 bases between. CDR1 and CDR2 (germline): LGHDT, YNNKEL (reference sequence). The CDR3 spans 14 residues. The DNA of the CDR3 is TGTGCCAGCAGCCAAACCTCCACACAAGAGACCCAGTACTTC. Residues: CASSQTSTQETQYF.

The rearrangement joins TRBV7-6 to TRBJ2-6; 12 bases are a match to TRBD1. Germline assignment: CDR1 SGHVS and CDR2 FNYEAQ. The J segment lost 0 bases and the V segment lost 5 bases, leaving 8 bases of the junction unmatched. The CDR3 contains 19 residues. CDR3 nucleotide sequence: TGTGCCAGCAGCCCGAAGCCGGGACAGGGGGCCTCTGGGGCCAACGTCCTGACTTTC. Residues: CASSPKPGQGASGANVLTF.

The chain joins TRBV24-1 to TRBJ1-4, with TRBD1 matching over 10 bases. The germline CDR1 and CDR2 sequences are KGHDR and SFDVKD. The CDR3 contains 15 residues. The junction had 3 bases not matched to a gene; V was cut back by 3 bases and J by 6 bases. CDR3 in DNA: TGTGCCACCAGTGATCCCGGACAGGGGGATGAAAAACTGTTTTTT. Its protein product is CATSDPGQGDEKLFF.

CDR3 protein: CASSAGGPYNEQFF. CDR3 sequence (DNA): TGCGCCAGCAGCGCGGGGGGGCCCTACAATGAGCAGTTCTTC. This sequence joins TRBV5-1 and TRBJ2-1, with 9 bases lining up with TRBD2. Germline-derived CDR1 and CDR2 are SGHRS and YFSETQ. The CDR3 consists of 14 residues. V trimming: 4 bases; J trimming: 2 bases; junction bases outside the gene matches: 1.

The sample holds one count of this clone. The J gene is TRBJ1-1, the V gene TRBV3-1 (or the pseudogene TRBV3-2); tentatively, D is TRBD1 (5 bases). Trimming removed 1 base from V and 10 bases from J, with 7 bases in between. Per germline, CDR1 LGHDT and CDR2 YNNKEL (reference sequence). This CDR3 spans 11 amino acids. The CDR3 bases are TGTGCCAGCAGCCAAGGGGGGGGAGCTTTCTTT. As protein: CASSQGGGAFF.

The J gene is TRBJ2-7, the V gene TRBV11-2; D unclear. Trimming took 0 bases from V and 4 from J, leaving 10 bases between them. CDR3 length: 14 residues. Germline V gene data show CDR1 as SGHAT and CDR2 as FQNNGV. CDR3 nucleotide sequence: TGTGCCAGCAGCTTAGAGTCAGGAAGGTACGAGCAGTACTTC. The encoded protein is CASSLESGRYEQYF.

This clone was detected only once. This chain links TRBV4-1 with TRBJ2-3; possibly TRBD2 for D (5 bases). Looked up from germline, CDR1 is MGHRA and CDR2 is YSYEKL. The CDR3 runs to 16 residues. The germline V and J ends were trimmed by 4 bases and 6 bases, with 20 bases remaining between them. The CDR3 nucleotides are TGCGCCAGCAGCCCCCGGACCCTAGCCCGACCGGATACGCAGTATTTT. Translating gives CASSPRTLARPDTQYF.

The chain couples TRBV6-2 or TRBV6-3 to TRBJ2-7; a possible D gene is TRBD2 (5 bases). The germline gives CDR1 MNHEY, CDR2 SVGEGT. The CDR3 totals 14 residues. Trimming removed 2 bases from V and 2 bases from J, with 10 bases in between. The CDR3 nucleotides read TGTGCCAGCAGTTACGAAAGGGAGACCTACGAGCAGTACTTC. Translation gives CASSYERETYEQYF.